The count of the clone carrying this T cell receptor beta chain is one. This CDR3 is 14 amino acids long. CDR1 is KGHSH, CDR2 LQKENI, per germline. Trimming cost V 6 bases and J 6 bases; bases outside gene matches: 7. The data were produced by immunoSEQ multiplex PCR, yet TCRdb's version contains in-frame clones alone and is incomplete. The table has 53,000 or so clones, roughly 80% seen once. CD3+CD4+ and CD3+CD8+ cells were FACS-sorted from thawed unstimulated PBMCs. The source of the sample is a study of T cell clones after liver transplantation. Study details: Apart from a few HCV-positive recipients, transplants were for non-autoimmune, non-viral reasons. Tolerance: complete withdrawal held at least one year, liver enzymes staying within twice normal. Blood was drawn pre-transplant, before withdrawal, and after full or failed withdrawal.

This TCR came from a human donor who received a liver transplant. This chain connects TRBV18 to TRBJ1-4; the match to TRBD1 covers 7 bases. The sequencing used CD4+ T cells from blood, collected before liver transplant. The CDR3 nucleotides are TGTGCCAGCTCTCTCGACAGGGCGTATGAAAAACTGTTTTTT. Translated: CASSLDRAYEKLFF.